The subject of this entry is one T cell receptor beta chain. What it recognizes is unknown. These data originate in a study of human thymus T cells. Clones were read by immunoSEQ multiplex PCR, and TCRdb kept only the in-frame ones, dropping some. The profile shows some 130,000 clones, around 94% of them singletons. Germline V gene sequence: CDR1 LGHNA, CDR2 YNFKEQ. The CDR3 has 14 amino acids. Trimming left V 0 bases short and J 8 bases short, with 10 bases between. From resections taken during corrective heart surgery, the thymus tissue was obtained. The sample donors, healthy Finnish infants, were having corrective surgery for congenital heart defects. Broader study findings: V and J genes seemed to be used with bias in thymic and blood repertoires. Related research described thymic repertoires that were highly overlapping among unrelated individuals.

Sample: thymus tissue. This sequence was found in a boy in the first two years of life with a congenital heart defect but otherwise immunologically healthy. The V call is TRBV4-2, the J call TRBJ2-2; D is unresolved. CDR3 coding DNA: TGTGCCAGCAGCCAAGACGTGAGTGGGGGGGAGCTGTTTTTT. Translating it yields CASSQDVSGGELFF.